These T cell receptor beta chains were read from a single sample in a study of breast tumors, draining lymph nodes, adjacent tissues. TCRdb re-called the multiplex PCR reads with MiXCR, one entry per CDR3 protein. Among about 230,000 distinct CDR3 sequences listed, 32% were seen once. The sequencing input was axillary lymph node tissue. These receptors all stem from a female donor with breast cancer. Some clones in this sample may be carry-over from other donors' samples. The conserved cysteine and the conserved F or W are not part of the CDR3 here. The order of the fields is V gene, J gene, CDR3 protein.

V gene: TRBV25-1; J gene: TRBJ2-3; CDR3 protein: ASSDGIFSTDTQY
V gene: TRBV3-1; J gene: TRBJ1-1; CDR3 protein: ASSRSGTGPDNTEAF
V gene: TRBV20-1; J gene: TRBJ1-3; CDR3 protein: SALLGPGNTIY
V gene: TRBV12-3/TRBV12-4; J gene: TRBJ1-6; CDR3 protein: ASSPGDGYNSPLH
V gene: TRBV20-1; J gene: TRBJ1-4; CDR3 protein: SASKLAGGEKLF
V gene: TRBV20-1; J gene: TRBJ1-6; CDR3 protein: SAARDRQSPLH
V gene: TRBV5-4; J gene: TRBJ1-6; CDR3 protein: ASSLAGASSPLH
V gene: TRBV20-1; J gene: TRBJ2-3; CDR3 protein: SASVLAKGPGDTQY
V gene: TRBV5-1; J gene: TRBJ2-7; CDR3 protein: ASSLAAGGQGHPEQY
V gene: TRBV19; J gene: TRBJ1-4; CDR3 protein: ASSIRRDGWQLF
V gene: TRBV7-6; J gene: TRBJ2-6; CDR3 protein: ASSLRTGAGANVLT
V gene: TRBV15; J gene: TRBJ2-1; CDR3 protein: ATSRGWNFSGGDNEQF
V gene: TRBV20-1; J gene: TRBJ2-1; CDR3 protein: SARDGSVTSNEQF